Following are 28 T cell receptor beta chains from one sample sequenced in a study of CD8+CD57+ T cells in acquired aplastic anemia. Genomic DNA, the template, was used for profiling of the TCR beta VDJ and CDR3. TCRdb re-called the reads with MiXCR, one entry per CDR3 protein. In the table there are roughly 64,000 distinct CDR3 sequences, over 45% of which are singletons. Material for sequencing was sorted CD4+, CD8+, or CD8+CD57+ T cells (not recorded which) from PBMCs. The source of these receptors is a human donor in good health, serving as a control.

This clonotype was seen repeatedly, ten times or more. The chain uses TRBV28 and TRBJ1-5; no reliable D call. The CDR3 consists of 14 residues. The germline V gene has CDR1 MDHEN and CDR2 SYDVKM. V was pared by 6 bases and J by 0 bases, with 9 bases between. The CDR3 nucleotides are TGTGCCAGCAGCCCCACAGCTAGCAATCAGCCCCAGCATTTT. Its translation: CASSPTASNQPQHF.

The V and J genes are TRBV19 and TRBJ1-6; D call uncertain. V was cut by 3 bases and J by 0 bases, with 12 bases left in between. The CDR3 extends over 17 amino acids. Germline V CDR1 and CDR2: LNHDA, SQIVND (reference sequence). CDR3 coding DNA: TGTGCCAGTAGTATCGATCGTCAAAGCTCCTATAATTCACCCCTCCACTTT. It translates to CASSIDRQSSYNSPLHF.

This clonotype was counted a single time. The chain combines TRBV5-5 with TRBJ1-2, with TRBD1 matching 7 bases. The ends lost 4 bases at V and 3 bases at J; junction bases unmatched: 6. The CDR3 sequence is 14 residues long. Per germline, CDR1 SGHKS and CDR2 YYEKEE (reference sequence). The CDR3: CASSVEGQHYGYTF. The CDR3 DNA reads TGTGCCAGCAGCGTGGAGGGACAGCACTATGGCTACACCTTC.

This clonotype showed up many times. This chain connects TRBV12-3 or TRBV12-4 to TRBJ1-1; the match to TRBD1 covers 10 bases. Unmatched junction bases numbered 9, after V lost 6 bases and J lost 5 bases. The CDR3 extends over 15 amino acids. The CDR3 nucleotides read TGTGCCAGCAGAAAAAGTGGGACAGGGGTTACTGAAGCTTTCTTT. It translates to CASRKSGTGVTEAFF.

Concerning this clonotype itself: One end of the junction is discordant with germline, which a read error may explain. The J gene is TRBJ2-2, the V gene TRBV7-7, with no clear D. This CDR3 is built from 14 residues. The germline V gene has CDR1 SSHAT and CDR2 FNYEAQ (reference sequence). CDR3 coding DNA: TGTGCTAGCAGCTTAGGTGCGAACACCGGGGAGCTGTTTTTT. Protein product: CASSLGANTGELFF. The full variable domain, with the rest looked up from reference TRBV7-7 and TRBJ2-2, is GAGVSQSPRYKVTKRGQDVTLRCDPISSHATLYWYQQALGQGPEFLTYFNYEAQPDKSGLPSDRFSAERPEGSISTLTIQRTEQRDSAMYRCASSLGANTGELFFGEGSRLTVL.

In its sample, this clonotype was seen many times. The rearrangement uses TRBV12-3 or TRBV12-4 and TRBJ1-2, with D unclear. The CDR3 is 14 residues long. Trimming shortened V by 1 base and J by 4 bases, and 10 bases separated the two germline ends. CDR3: CASSLGDGSYGYTF. CDR3 DNA: TGTGCCAGCAGTTTAGGGGATGGAAGCTATGGCTACACCTTC.

The rearrangement uses TRBV5-1 and TRBJ2-5; TRBD2 is a possible D gene (6 bases). This CDR3 is built from 15 residues. Germline V CDR1 and CDR2: SGHRS, YFSETQ. Trimming stripped 0 bases from V and 5 bases from J, with 14 bases between. The CDR3 DNA is TGCGCCAGCAGCTTGGGGGACTCCGGAGGGGAGACCCAGTACTTC. As protein: CASSLGDSGGETQYF.

This clonotype has a handful of counts. The chain has TRBV24-1 and TRBJ2-5; D might be TRBD2 (6 bases). Germline-derived CDR1 and CDR2 are KGHDR and SFDVKD. This CDR3 is built from 15 residues. Trimming shortened V by 4 bases and J by 2 bases, and 13 bases separated the two germline ends. CDR3 nucleotides: TGTGCCACCAGTGAGGCGGGACGGGCACAAGAGACCCAGTACTTC. It yields the protein CATSEAGRAQETQYF.

The chain is built from TRBV10-2 and TRBJ1-2; 11 bases match TRBD1. The CDR3 runs to 15 residues. Germline V gene lookup returns CDR1 WSHSY and CDR2 SAAADI. The V segment lost 7 bases and the J segment 2 bases; nucleotides outside the gene matches: 6. CDR3 region: CASTRTGGGNYGYTF. DNA of the CDR3: TGCGCCAGCACACGGACAGGGGGCGGAAACTATGGCTACACCTTC.

At least ten counts were recorded for this clonotype. The V call is TRBV4-1, the J call TRBJ1-3; D is unresolved. The CDR3 runs to 20 residues. Germline values: CDR1 MGHRA, CDR2 YSYEKL. V lost 2 bases and J 0 bases, leaving 23 bases between the germline ends. This CDR3 reads CASSQQPGTSRRASGNTIYF. CDR3 coding DNA: TGCGCCAGCAGCCAACAACCTGGAACTTCCCGCCGGGCCTCTGGAAACACCATATATTTT.

The chain recombines TRBV29-1 with TRBJ1-3; 8 nucleotides line up with TRBD1. The V segment lost 6 bases and the J segment 1 base; nucleotides outside the gene matches: 14. Germline CDR1 and CDR2: SQVTM and ANQGSEA. CDR3 size: 17 residues. CDR3 region: CSVDTYGTGLSGNTIYF. CDR3 nucleotide sequence: TGCAGCGTAGACACATATGGGACAGGACTATCTGGAAACACCATATATTTT.

There are many counts of this clonotype. This chain links TRBV11-3 with TRBJ2-7, with D tentatively TRBD2 (6 bases). Germline CDR1 reads SGHNT; CDR2 reads YENEEA. V lost 5 bases, J lost 5 bases, and 19 bases lay in between. This CDR3 is 15 amino acids long. CDR3 bases: TGTGCCAGCAGCCGGGGAGGCAAAGGGTCCCACGAGCAGTACTTC. As protein: CASSRGGKGSHEQYF.

This sequence joins TRBV20-1 and TRBJ2-7; TRBD2 matches at 7 bases. V trimming: 1 base; J trimming: 4 bases; junction bases outside the gene matches: 1. The germline V gene encodes CDR1 DFQATT and CDR2 SNEGSKA (reference sequence). The CDR3 has 12 residues. The CDR3 coding sequence is TGCAGTGCTAGAGGGCGGGGGTACGAGCAGTACTTC. Translation: CSARGRGYEQYF.

The chain combines TRBV5-1 with TRBJ2-5; the D gene is possibly TRBD2 (7 bases). Germline V lookup: CDR1 SGHRS, CDR2 YFSETQ. The CDR3 is made up of 16 amino acids. Trimming took off 4 bases at V and 7 bases at J, with 23 bases between the two ends. The CDR3 region has the DNA TGCGCCAGCAGCAGGGAGGGGGTCCTCTCTGGGGGGACCCAGTACTTC. Its protein product is CASSREGVLSGGTQYF. Drawing the rest from reference TRBV5-1 and TRBJ2-5, the complete variable domain is KAGVTQTPRYLIKTRGQQVTLSCSPISGHRSVSWYQQTPGQGLQFLFEYFSETQRNKGNFPGRFSGRQFSNSRSEMNVSTLELGDSALYLCASSREGVLSGGTQYFGPGTRLLVL.

V usage is TRBV15 and J usage is TRBJ2-7, with 8 bases that match TRBD2. Germline assignment: CDR1 LNHNV and CDR2 YYDKDF (reference sequence). V shed 1 base and J 5 bases; nucleotides not matched to a gene: 7. The CDR3 has 15 amino acids. For the CDR3, the DNA is TGTGCCACCAGCAGAGTCTTGGGACTAGGCAACGAGCAGTACTTC. It is translated as CATSRVLGLGNEQYF.

The CDR3: CASSQDSAGAFF. The CDR3 DNA reads TGCGCCAGCAGCCAAGACAGCGCCGGAGCTTTCTTT. V gene TRBV5-1 combines with J gene TRBJ1-1; a weak D match, TRBD1 (5 bases). The CDR3 is made up of 12 amino acids. CDR1 and CDR2 (germline): SGHRS, YFSETQ. V was shortened by 4 bases and J by 10 bases, with 14 bases between the two germline ends. Using reference TRBV5-1 and TRBJ1-1 for the parts outside the CDR3, the full variable domain is KAGVTQTPRYLIKTRGQQVTLSCSPISGHRSVSWYQQTPGQGLQFLFEYFSETQRNKGNFPGRFSGRQFSNSRSEMNVSTLELGDSALYLCASSQDSAGAFFGQGTRLTVV.

This sequence joins TRBV24-1 and TRBJ2-2; either TRBD1 or TRBD2 may supply D (5 bases each). The V gene lost 4 bases and the J gene lost 0 bases, with 11 bases spanning the gap. From germline, CDR1 is KGHDR and CDR2 SFDVKD. This CDR3 is 16 amino acids long. CDR3 coding DNA: TGTGCCACCAGTGAAGGGACGGTCGCGAACACCGGGGAGCTGTTTTTT. It is translated as CATSEGTVANTGELFF.

This clonotype has more than one count but fewer than ten. This chain connects TRBV10-3 to TRBJ2-4, with 9 bases aligning to TRBD1. Trimming at V came to 6 bases and at J to 7 bases, leaving 13 bases not matched to a gene. The CDR3 is 16 residues long. Per germline, CDR1 ENHRY and CDR2 SYGVKD. CDR3 DNA sequence: TGTGCCATCAGAGCCGGGACAGGGATTCTAGGGAACATTCAGTACTTC. Translated, it gives CAIRAGTGILGNIQYF.

The chain is built from TRBV7-9 and TRBJ2-7; 8 positions match TRBD2. The CDR3 sequence is 14 residues long. Germline assignment: CDR1 SEHNR and CDR2 FQNEAQ (reference sequence). The J segment lost 1 base and the V segment lost 4 bases, leaving 3 bases of the junction unmatched. The DNA for the CDR3 is TGTGCCAGCAGCTCCGGGACTAGTTCCTACGAGCAGTACTTC. It codes for CASSSGTSSYEQYF.

The chain uses TRBV6-9 and TRBJ2-7; 8 nucleotides agree with TRBD1. The CDR3 covers 14 residues. From germline, CDR1 is MNHGY and CDR2 SVAAGI. V shed 7 bases, J shed 3 bases, and the junction held 8 bases outside the gene matches. This CDR3 reads CASTLGDRHYEQYF. As DNA, the CDR3 is TGTGCCAGCACCCTTGGGGACAGGCACTACGAGCAGTACTTC.

This clonotype appeared once. V and J are TRBV2 and TRBJ2-7; 8 nucleotides align to TRBD1. The V segment lost 5 bases and the J segment 2 bases; nucleotides outside the gene matches: 5. Germline CDR1 and CDR2: SNHLY and FYNNEI. The length of the CDR3 is 14 residues. Here the CDR3 DNA reads TGTGCCAGCAGTTCGGACAGGGACACCTACGAGCAGTACGTC. This encodes CASSSDRDTYEQYV.

The chain carries TRBV24-1 and TRBJ1-2, with TRBD1 matching 7 bases. The CDR3 is 14 residues long. Germline CDR1 and CDR2: KGHDR and SFDVKD. V was clipped by 3 bases and J by 7 bases; unmatched bases: 7. CDR3 sequence (DNA): TGTGCCACCAGTGATATCGACAGGGCTGGTGGCTACACCTTC. As protein: CATSDIDRAGGYTF.

This clonotype is a singleton in its sample. At one of its ends the junction is not consistent with the germline gene, which may arise from a read error. The CDR3 region is CASSVAGTVTGTDTQYF. CDR3 coding DNA: TGTGCCAGCAGCGTAGCCGGGACAGTAACGGGCACAGATACGCAGTATTTT. The rearrangement links TRBV7-2 to TRBJ2-3; 7 nucleotides agree with TRBD1. CDR3 length: 17 amino acids. Germline CDR1 reads SGHTA; CDR2 reads FQGNSA.

The chain employs TRBV7-3 and TRBJ2-5; 15 bases match TRBD2. The length of the CDR3 is 16 residues. J lost 3 bases, V lost 5 bases, and 4 bases had no gene match. CDR1 and CDR2 from the germline V gene are SGHTA and FQGTGA. CDR3 bases: TGTGCCAGCAGCCCCGGGACTAGCGGGGGGAAAGAGACCCAGTACTTC. As protein: CASSPGTSGGKETQYF. The variable domain in full, with the rest retrieved from reference TRBV7-3 and TRBJ2-5, is GAGVSQTPSNKVTEKGKYVELRCDPISGHTALYWYRQSLGQGPEFLIYFQGTGAADDSGLPNDRFFAVRPEGSVSTLKIQRTERGDSAVYLCASSPGTSGGKETQYFGPGTRLLVL.

This clonotype showed up just once. With a much larger clone just one base away, this may be a read error. No conserved phenylalanine or tryptophan ends this CDR3, so it is likely a read error. The chain joins TRBV19 to TRBJ1-1; 8 positions agree with TRBD1. Unmatched junction bases numbered 5, after V lost 2 bases and J lost 0 bases. The CDR3 runs to 16 residues. CDR1 is LNHDA, CDR2 SQIVND, per germline (reference sequence). The CDR3 spells CASSILTRGLNTEAFL. In DNA form, the CDR3 reads TGTGCCAGTAGTATACTAACCAGGGGGCTGAACACTGAAGCTTTCCTT.

The chain carries TRBV2 and TRBJ2-3; 8 bases line up with TRBD1. J gave up 8 bases and V 7 bases, and 8 bases lay outside the gene matches. CDR1 and CDR2 from the germline V gene are SNHLY and FYNNEI. This CDR3 has 13 residues. The CDR3 here is CASIYRGDGTQYF. In DNA form, the CDR3 reads TGTGCCAGCATTTACAGGGGGGACGGTACGCAGTATTTT.

This clonotype has at least ten counts. The gene calls are TRBV3-1 and TRBJ2-5; D is ambiguous. Trimming removed 2 bases at V and 1 base at J, with 11 bases between. Germline CDR1 reads LGHDT; CDR2 reads YNNKEL (reference sequence). The CDR3 is 15 amino acids. CDR3 residues: CASSQSAFIQETQYF. CDR3 DNA sequence: TGTGCCAGCAGCCAATCAGCATTTATCCAAGAGACCCAGTACTTC.

This chain connects TRBV2 to TRBJ2-7; D unresolved. V dropped 3 bases and J dropped 5 bases, with 14 bases sitting between them. In germline, CDR1 is SNHLY, CDR2 FYNNEI. The CDR3 has 14 amino acids. The CDR3 DNA reads TGTGCCAGCAGTGAGGGCACCCGGGTCGACGAGCAGTACTTC. Translated, it gives CASSEGTRVDEQYF.